The 9 T cell receptor beta chains in this list originate from one sample, sequenced in a study of radiotherapy plus CTLA-4 blockade in lung cancer. Measured with immunoSEQ multiplex PCR; TCRdb has only the in-frame clones, and not every one. The repertoire holds 49,000 or so clones, with less than 85% as singletons. Here the sequenced sample was peripheral blood, taken from a patient treated with radiotherapy plus ipilimumab. These receptors were collected from a human donor with non-small cell lung cancer who had stable disease on radiotherapy plus ipilimumab.

This clone is medium-sized (0.01 to 0.1%) in the sample. The chain carries TRBV6-1 and TRBJ1-2; unclear D gene. V was pared by 1 base and J by 9 bases, with 9 bases between. Looked up from germline, CDR1 is MNHNS and CDR2 is SASEGT. The CDR3 has 12 amino acids. CDR3 in amino acids: CASSEVAVRYTF. The CDR3 DNA follows: TGTGCCAGCAGTGAAGTTGCAGTCCGCTACACCTTC.

This chain joins TRBV30 and TRBJ1-4; unclear D gene. Germline V CDR1 and CDR2: GTSNPN, SVGIG (reference sequence). There are 13 residues in the CDR3. The V end lost 1 base, the J end lost 10 bases, and 13 bases lay between the germline ends. The CDR3 bases are TGTGCCTGGAGTGCGGGGAAGTGGGGAAAACTGTTTTTT. This gives the protein CAWSAGKWGKLFF.

The chain has TRBV5-4 and TRBJ1-3; tentatively, D is TRBD1 (6 bases). Between the trimmed V and J ends, which lost 0 bases and 2 bases, there was a span of 15 bases. Germline CDR1 reads SGHNT; CDR2 reads YYREEE (reference sequence). This CDR3 has 17 amino acids. CDR3 sequence (DNA): TGTGCCAGCAGCTTGGCCAATAGTCCAGGGGCTGGAAACACCATATATTTT. It encodes CASSLANSPGAGNTIYF.

This CDR3 reads CASSVGRGNEKLFF. The CDR3 DNA sequence: TGTGCCAGCAGCGTAGGTAGGGGTAATGAAAAACTGTTTTTT. The chain employs TRBV9 and TRBJ1-4; D is perhaps TRBD1 (5 bases). Trimming pared 0 bases from V and 4 bases from J, leaving 7 bases between. The germline gives CDR1 SGDLS, CDR2 YYNGEE. The CDR3 contains 14 residues.

This chain joins TRBV30 and TRBJ2-3, with 16 positions matching TRBD2. In germline, CDR1 is GTSNPN, CDR2 SVGIG (reference sequence). The CDR3 is made up of 19 amino acids. V lost 2 bases to trimming and J lost 0 bases; unmatched junction nucleotides: 8. CDR3 protein: CAWSRGLAGGPVSTDTQYF. The CDR3 DNA reads TGTGCCTGGAGTAGGGGACTAGCGGGGGGGCCGGTCAGCACAGATACGCAGTATTTT.

J is TRBJ2-5 and V is TRBV27; unclear D gene. Trimming cost V 0 bases and J 3 bases, with 11 bases left between them. The CDR3 runs to 15 residues. From germline, CDR1 is MNHEY and CDR2 SMNVEV (reference sequence). The CDR3 reads CASSLSSGTKETQYF. CDR3 bases: TGTGCCAGCAGTTTATCGTCCGGCACCAAAGAGACCCAGTACTTC.

The chain has TRBV19 and TRBJ1-2; 8 bases fit TRBD1. The CDR3 is 13 amino acids. V lost 3 bases to trimming and J lost 6 bases; unmatched junction nucleotides: 3. Germline V gene sequence: CDR1 LNHDA, CDR2 SQIVND (reference sequence). CDR3 coding DNA: TGTGCCAGTAGTATTCGGACAGGGCATGGCTACACCTTC. Its protein product is CASSIRTGHGYTF.

The CDR3, as DNA: TGTGCCTGGAGCGCAACAAGGGATTTCACAGATACGCAGTATTTT. Protein product: CAWSATRDFTDTQYF. The J gene is TRBJ2-3, the V gene TRBV30; D gene uncertain. The CDR3 has 15 amino acids. V lost 3 bases to trimming and J lost 2 bases, with 15 bases between them. Germline assignment: CDR1 GTSNPN and CDR2 SVGIG (reference sequence).

V is TRBV21-1 and J is TRBJ2-3; whether TRBD2, the table's D call, matches the DNA was not checked. TRBV21-1 is recorded as a pseudogene. This CDR3 is 14 amino acids long. The CDR3 DNA follows: TGTGCCAGCAGCACTAGCGTGATCACAGATACGCAGTATTTT. The encoded protein is CASSTSVITDTQYF.